This T cell receptor beta chain is from a study of blood T cells in healthy people across ages. Study conclusions and caveats: Calculation of diversity from one million T cells yielded estimates considered to be underestimates.

Next came a second PCR, run for about 6 to 12 cycles, which used a sample-barcoded 5' primer along with a J-beta primer mix. TCRdb analysed the 5' RACE reads with MiXCR anew, one entry per CDR3 protein. The data contain fewer than 700,000 distinct CDR3 sequences, around 43% of them singletons. Healthy Caucasians from Russia aged about 6 to 95 served as donors. This clonotype was seen a handful of times. The antigen is undetermined. Sequencing input: blood. This receptor was obtained from a man of 80 years or more in good health.

The CDR3 loop reads CASSTTITGGAGNTIYF. The CDR3 bases are TGTGCCAGCAGCACTACGATCACAGGGGGCGCTGGAAACACCATATATTTT. The genes are TRBV9 and TRBJ1-3; 9 bases fit TRBD1. The ends lost 4 bases at V and 2 bases at J; junction bases unmatched: 10. CDR1 SGDLS and CDR2 YYNGEE come from the germline V gene. This CDR3 region has 17 residues.